This T cell receptor (beta chain) derives from a study of cytomegalovirus exposure and HLA in healthy donors. Whole-study findings and limits: The majority of CMV-associated TCR beta chains were reported as apparently HLA-restricted in a later analysis. Reports indicated that the classifier achieved high specificity and sensitivity in diagnosing cytomegalovirus status. Sequencing likely caused a cluster of highly shared sequence variants. Prior analysis indicated that the majority of TCR beta V segments exhibited productivity approximately 87% or approximately 30% of the time.

This clone appeared a few times. The antigen is undetermined. Germline CDR1 SGHNT, CDR2 YYREEE (reference sequence). This CDR3 comprises 13 residues. The junction had 1 base not matched to a gene; V was cut back by 2 bases and J by 4 bases. Primers included in the PCR were 60 Vbeta and 13 Jbeta primers. The data were produced by immunoSEQ multiplex PCR, yet TCRdb's version contains in-frame clones alone and is incomplete. The repertoire consists of around 150,000 clones, with around 72% occurring once and the leading ten covering approximately 7.1%. The TCR comes from a man in his forties or fifties in good health and CMV-seropositive. The chain has TRBV5-4 and TRBJ2-3; TRBD2 aligns across 7 bases. Sequencing was done on a sample of PBMCs. For the CDR3, the DNA is TGTGCCAGCAGCTTCCGGGAGGCAGATACGCAGTATTTT. Translated: CASSFREADTQYF.